This TCR beta chain was recovered during a study of CD8 T cells in Susac syndrome. Study background: Treatment status at blood draw for the Susac syndrome patients was therapy-naive, corticosteroids, or intravenous immunoglobulin alone.

The ends were cut back, 4 bases at V and 3 bases at J, with 15 bases in the middle. This CDR3 comprises 15 residues. Per the germline V gene, CDR1 is SNHLY and CDR2 is FYNNEI. An amount of RNA that ranged from roughly 0.5 to 1 ug was reverse transcribed with random hexamers. Across 54 Vbeta and 13 Jbeta, TCR beta CDR3 was amplified with immunoSEQ multiplex PCR. One entry per CDR3 protein, called by TCRdb with MiXCR from the immunoSEQ multiplex PCR reads. There are approximately 190,000 distinct CDR3 sequences in the sample; about 91% occur only once, and approximately 0.086% lies in the top ten. The sequenced target, TCR beta, came from blood CD8+ and CD4+ T cells.

The sample was CD4+ T cells from PBMCs. The V and J genes are TRBV2 and TRBJ1-1; D possibly corresponds to TRBD1 (5 bases). This clonotype was sampled from a human donor with Susac syndrome. DNA of the CDR3: TGTGCCAGCAGTGCCTGGGGGGTCGGGGACACTGAAGCTTTCTTT. Protein sequence: CASSAWGVGDTEAFF.